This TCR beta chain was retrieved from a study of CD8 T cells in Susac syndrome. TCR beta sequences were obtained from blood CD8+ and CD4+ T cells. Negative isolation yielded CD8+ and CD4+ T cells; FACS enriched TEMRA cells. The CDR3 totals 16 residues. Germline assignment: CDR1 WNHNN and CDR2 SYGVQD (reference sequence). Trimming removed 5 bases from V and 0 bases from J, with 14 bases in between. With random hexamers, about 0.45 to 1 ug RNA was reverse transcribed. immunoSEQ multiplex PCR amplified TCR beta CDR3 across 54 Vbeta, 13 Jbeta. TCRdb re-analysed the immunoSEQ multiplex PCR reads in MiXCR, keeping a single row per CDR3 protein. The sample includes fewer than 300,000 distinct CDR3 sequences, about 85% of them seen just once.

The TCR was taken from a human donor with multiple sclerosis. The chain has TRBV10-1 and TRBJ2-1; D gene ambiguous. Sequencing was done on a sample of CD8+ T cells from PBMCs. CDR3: CASSSRTGSSYNEQFF. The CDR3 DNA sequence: TGCGCCAGCAGTTCTCGCACCGGTAGCTCCTACAATGAGCAGTTCTTC.